These 7 T cell receptor beta chains came from one sample sequenced in a study of OX40 agonist ivuxolimab in advanced cancers. Data came from immunoSEQ multiplex PCR; TCRdb stores just in-frame clones and leaves some out. There are about 61,000 clones in the sample; roughly 90% occur only once, and more than 20% lies in the top ten. This material consisted of CD4+ or CD8+ T cells sorted from blood, taken in a trial of the OX40 agonist ivuxolimab. The receptors derive from an adult with an advanced solid tumor such as melanoma, head and neck, liver or kidney cancer.

The chain is built from TRBV4-3 and TRBJ2-3; tentative D call: TRBD1 (6 bases). The germline V gene has CDR1 LGHNA and CDR2 YSLEER. Trimming took 4 bases from V and 0 from J, leaving 11 bases between them. The CDR3 spans 15 residues. The CDR3 here is CASSPGTPSTDTQYF. As DNA, the CDR3 is TGCGCCAGCAGCCCCGGGACACCTAGCACAGATACGCAGTATTTT.

The rearrangement uses TRBV19 and TRBJ2-1; 13 bases align to TRBD2. The junction had 1 base not matched to a gene; V was cut back by 5 bases and J by 6 bases. This CDR3 has 14 amino acids. Germline assignment: CDR1 LNHDA and CDR2 SQIVND (reference sequence). The CDR3 nucleotides read TGTGCCAGTAGTGGGACTAGCGGGATCAATGAGCAGTTCTTC. Translating gives CASSGTSGINEQFF.

The V gene is TRBV4-3, the J gene TRBJ2-6, with no clear D. CDR1 is LGHNA, CDR2 YSLEER, per germline. Trimming shortened V by 4 bases and J by 4 bases, and 14 bases separated the two germline ends. The CDR3 covers 16 residues. The CDR3 sequence is CASSLNLGSGANVLTF. DNA of the CDR3: TGCGCCAGCAGCCTCAACCTCGGAAGCGGGGCCAACGTCCTGACTTTC.

The V call is TRBV15, the J call TRBJ2-1, with 8 nucleotides matching TRBD2. The V gene's germline CDR1 is LNHNV and CDR2 YYDKDF (reference sequence). The V and J ends lost 6 bases and 6 bases, in that order; junction bases with no gene match: 4. This CDR3 comprises 13 residues. CDR3 residues: CATRDSGVNEQFF. CDR3 in DNA: TGTGCCACCAGAGATAGCGGGGTCAATGAGCAGTTCTTC.

The chain employs TRBV9 and TRBJ1-1; 9 nucleotides align to TRBD1. CDR1 is SGDLS, CDR2 YYNGEE, per germline. V lost 0 bases and J lost 7; bases outside the gene matches: 7. This CDR3 spans 15 amino acids. In DNA, the CDR3 is TGTGCCAGCAGCGTAGGAACTGGGACAGGGTTTGAAGCTTTCTTT. Its translation is CASSVGTGTGFEAFF.

V is TRBV2 and J is TRBJ2-1, with 8 bases that match TRBD2. The CDR3 covers 16 residues. V dropped 8 bases and J dropped 4; count of bases not matched to a gene: 13. Germline CDR1 is SNHLY and CDR2 is FYNNEI. CDR3 nucleotide sequence: TGTGCCAGCGGTAGCAAGCGGGAGAATATATACAATGAGCAGTTCTTC. It encodes CASGSKRENIYNEQFF.

The V gene is TRBV27, the J gene TRBJ2-3; 8 nucleotides line up with TRBD2. The CDR3 contains 14 residues. Losses at the gene ends were 3 bases for V and 6 bases for J; bases not matched to a gene: 5. Germline lookup yields CDR1 MNHEY and CDR2 SMNVEV (reference sequence). CDR3 loop: CASSLMASGDTQYF. For the CDR3, the DNA is TGTGCCAGCAGTTTGATGGCTAGCGGGGATACGCAGTATTTT.